This T cell receptor (beta chain) was captured by sequencing in a study of blood T cell repertoires in COVID-19. This CDR3 has 15 residues. Germline V gives CDR1 SEHNR, CDR2 FQNEAQ (reference sequence). The J segment lost 3 bases and the V segment lost 5 bases, leaving 8 bases of the junction unmatched. As handled by the study authors: Using reference gene primer amplification, nucleated cell counts were estimated. Assay used: immunoSEQ multiplex PCR; TCRdb lists only in-frame clones, some missing. V and J calls and clone size are given by that table; D and trimming were obtained from the DNA. This sample has more than 70,000 clones, with 65% to 85% found just once.

The clonotype comes from a woman at least 80 years old with active or convalescent COVID-19. The sample taken for sequencing was peripheral blood. The chain combines TRBV7-9 with TRBJ1-1, with TRBD1 matching 8 bases. The CDR3: CASSPKTTGDTEAFF. CDR3 coding DNA: TGTGCCAGCAGCCCGAAGACGACAGGGGACACTGAAGCTTTCTTT.